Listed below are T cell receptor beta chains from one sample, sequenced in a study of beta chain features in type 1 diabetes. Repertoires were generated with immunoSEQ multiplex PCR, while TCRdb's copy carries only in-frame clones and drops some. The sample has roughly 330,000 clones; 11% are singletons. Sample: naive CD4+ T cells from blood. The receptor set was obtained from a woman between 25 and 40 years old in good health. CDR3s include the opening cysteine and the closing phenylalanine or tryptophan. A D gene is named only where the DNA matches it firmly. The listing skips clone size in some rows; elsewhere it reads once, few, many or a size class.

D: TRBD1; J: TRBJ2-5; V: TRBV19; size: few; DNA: TGTGCCAGTAGTTTGCAGGGGGCAAGAGGGGAGACCCAGTACTTC; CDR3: CASSLQGARGETQYF
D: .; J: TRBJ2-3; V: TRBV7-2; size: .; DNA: TGTGCCAGCAGCTTAAACAGGGGGGGCAGCACAGATACGCAGTATTTT; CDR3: CASSLNRGGSTDTQYF
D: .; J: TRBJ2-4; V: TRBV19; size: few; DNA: TGTGCCAGTAGCACCCCGGCAGGGGGGAGAAACATTCAGTACTTC; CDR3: CASSTPAGGRNIQYF
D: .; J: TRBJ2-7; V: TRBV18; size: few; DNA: TGTGCCAGCTCACGGCCAGGGCCTCCCTACGAGCAGTACTTC; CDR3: CASSRPGPPYEQYF
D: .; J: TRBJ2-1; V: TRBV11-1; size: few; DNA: TGTGCCAGCAGCTTAGACGGGAGCGCCGGGGGTGAGCAGTTCTTC; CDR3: CASSLDGSAGGEQFF
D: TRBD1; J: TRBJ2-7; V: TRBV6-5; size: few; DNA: TGTGCCAGCAGTTTGGGGACAGGGCCCCCCTCCTACGAGCAGTACTTC; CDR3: CASSLGTGPPSYEQYF
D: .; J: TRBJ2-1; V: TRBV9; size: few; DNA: TGTGCCAGCAGTGTACAGGGAAGCTCCTACAATGAGCAGTTCTTC; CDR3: CASSVQGSSYNEQFF
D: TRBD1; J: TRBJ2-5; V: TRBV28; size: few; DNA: TGTGCCGCACGGGACAGGGGCCGCGAGACCCAGTACTTC; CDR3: CAARDRGRETQYF
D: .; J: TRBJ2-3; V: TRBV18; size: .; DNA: TGTGCCAGCTCACCCCCATCCGGAGTTACTAGCACAGATACGCAGTATTTT; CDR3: CASSPPSGVTSTDTQYF
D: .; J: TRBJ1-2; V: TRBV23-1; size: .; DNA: TGCGCAACCAACCCGGGACTTCTACAGCACACCTTC; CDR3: CATNPGLLQHTF
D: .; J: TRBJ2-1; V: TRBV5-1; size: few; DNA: TGCGCCAGCAGCACGACTCTAGGCAACAATGAGCAGTTCTTC; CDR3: CASSTTLGNNEQFF
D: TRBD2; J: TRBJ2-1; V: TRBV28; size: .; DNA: TGTGCCTCGGGGGGGGTTACCTACAATGAGCAGTTCTTC; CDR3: CASGGVTYNEQFF
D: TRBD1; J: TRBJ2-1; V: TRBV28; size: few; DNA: TGTGCCAGCAGTACGATCGCCGGGACAGGGGTTTACAATGAGCAGTTCTTC; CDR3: CASSTIAGTGVYNEQFF
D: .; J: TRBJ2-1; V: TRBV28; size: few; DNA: TGTGCCAGCAGTTCACATAGCGCGAACTCCTACAATGAGCAGTTCTTC; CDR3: CASSSHSANSYNEQFF
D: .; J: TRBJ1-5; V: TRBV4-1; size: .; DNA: TGCGCCAGCAGCCAAGGAGCCTCAGGCACTAATCAGCCCCAGCATTTT; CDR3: CASSQGASGTNQPQHF
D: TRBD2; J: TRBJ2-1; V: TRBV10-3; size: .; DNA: TGTGCCATCAGTGAGGACGTTCGGGGGGGGTACAATGAGCAGTTCTTC; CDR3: CAISEDVRGGYNEQFF
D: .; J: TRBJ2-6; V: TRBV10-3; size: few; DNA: TGTGCCATCAGGCGGGAAGCTGGGGCCAACGTCCTGACTTTC; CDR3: CAIRREAGANVLTF
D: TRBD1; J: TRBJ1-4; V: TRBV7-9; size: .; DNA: TGTGCCAGCAGCCCAGCCGGGACAGGGGTTAATGAAAAACTGTTTTTT; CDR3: CASSPAGTGVNEKLFF
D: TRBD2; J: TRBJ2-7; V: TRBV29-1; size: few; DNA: TGCAGCGGCCAGACTAGCGGGAGAAGCGAGCAGTACTTC; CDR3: CSGQTSGRSEQYF
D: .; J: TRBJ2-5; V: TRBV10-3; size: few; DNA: TGTGCCATCAGTGAGTCCCAGGAGACCCAGTACTTC; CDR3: CAISESQETQYF
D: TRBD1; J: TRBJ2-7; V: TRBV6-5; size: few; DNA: TGTGCCAGCAGTCGGGACAGTTTATCCTACGAGCAGTACTTC; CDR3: CASSRDSLSYEQYF
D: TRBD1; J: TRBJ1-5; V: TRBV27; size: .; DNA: TGTGCCAGCAGTTTAAGTTGGACAGGGGATCAGCCCCAGCATTTT; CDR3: CASSLSWTGDQPQHF
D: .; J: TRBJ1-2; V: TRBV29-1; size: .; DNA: TGCAGCGTGCCCGAGCGCGGCAGGACAAGTGGGGACTATGGCTACACCTTC; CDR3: CSVPERGRTSGDYGYTF
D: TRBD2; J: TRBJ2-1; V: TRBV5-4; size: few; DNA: TGTGCCAGCAGCTTGGGTTGGGGACTAGCGAACAATGAGCAGTTCTTC; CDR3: CASSLGWGLANNEQFF
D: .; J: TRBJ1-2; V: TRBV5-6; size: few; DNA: TGTGCCAGCAGCTTGGAGTCCGGGTCCTACACCTTC; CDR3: CASSLESGSYTF
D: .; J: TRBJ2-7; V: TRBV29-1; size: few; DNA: TGCAGCGTTAAAAACGGGGTCTACGAGCAGTACTTC; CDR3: CSVKNGVYEQYF
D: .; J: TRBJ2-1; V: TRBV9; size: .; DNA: TGTGCCAGCAGCGTAGATGGCGGAACGAGCTCCTACAATGAGCAGTTCTTC; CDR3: CASSVDGGTSSYNEQFF
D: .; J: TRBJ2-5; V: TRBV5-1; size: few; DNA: TGCGCCAGCAGTCTAGAAGAGACCCAGTACTTC; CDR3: CASSLEETQYF
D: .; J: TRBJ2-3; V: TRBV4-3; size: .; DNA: TGCGCCAGCAGCCAAGAACCACAACGCACAGATACGCAGTATTTT; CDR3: CASSQEPQRTDTQYF
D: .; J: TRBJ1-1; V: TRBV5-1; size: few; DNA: TGCGCCAGCAGCTTGGATGGACAGCCGAACACTGAAGCTTTCTTT; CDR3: CASSLDGQPNTEAFF
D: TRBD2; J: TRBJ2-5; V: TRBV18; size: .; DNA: TGTGCCAGCTCACCACCGGGGAAAGCGGGAGGGCCAGACTTC; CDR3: CASSPPGKAGGPDF
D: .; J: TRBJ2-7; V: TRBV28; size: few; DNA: TGTGCCAGCCGCGGTTCCTACGAGCAGTACTTC; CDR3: CASRGSYEQYF
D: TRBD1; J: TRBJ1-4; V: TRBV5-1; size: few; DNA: TGCGCCAGCAGCTTGGTGGGACAGTCTAATGAAAAACTGTTTTTT; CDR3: CASSLVGQSNEKLFF
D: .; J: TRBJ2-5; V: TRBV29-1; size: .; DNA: TGCAGCGTATCTTCCCTCCCTGAAGAGACCCAGTACTTC; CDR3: CSVSSLPEETQYF
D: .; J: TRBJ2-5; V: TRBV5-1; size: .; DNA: TGCGCCAGCAGCTTGGACAGGGAGACCCAGTACTTC; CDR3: CASSLDRETQYF
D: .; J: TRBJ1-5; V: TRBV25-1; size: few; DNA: TGTGCCAGCAGTGGGGGGGGGCCAGGGTCTTGGCCCCAGCATTTT; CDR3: CASSGGGPGSWPQHF
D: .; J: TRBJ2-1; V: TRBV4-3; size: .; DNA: TGCGCCAGCAGCCAAGATCCAGCGGTGAGCTCCTACAATGAGCAGTTCTTC; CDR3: CASSQDPAVSSYNEQFF
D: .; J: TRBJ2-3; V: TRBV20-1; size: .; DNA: TGCAGTGCTAGGGCCACAGATACGCAGTATTTT; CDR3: CSARATDTQYF
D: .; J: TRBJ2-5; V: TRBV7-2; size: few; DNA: TGTGCCAGCAGCTTAGCGGGGCTAAGGGAGACCCAGTACTTC; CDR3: CASSLAGLRETQYF
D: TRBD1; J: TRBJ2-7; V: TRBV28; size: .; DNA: TGTGCCAGCAGTTTCCCCGGGACAGGGCCGTACGAGCAGTACTTC; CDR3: CASSFPGTGPYEQYF
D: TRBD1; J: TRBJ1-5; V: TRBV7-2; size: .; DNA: TGTGCCAGCAGCTCAAATTCGGGACAGGGGGGGCGAGGGCCCCAGCATTTT; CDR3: CASSSNSGQGGRGPQHF
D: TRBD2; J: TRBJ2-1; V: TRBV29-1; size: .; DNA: TGCAGCGTTGCACTAGCGGACTACAATGAGCAGTTCTTC; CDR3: CSVALADYNEQFF
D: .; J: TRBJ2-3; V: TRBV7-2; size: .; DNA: TGTGCCAGCAGCTTAAGTGGGAGCTCGAATACGCAGTATTTT; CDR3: CASSLSGSSNTQYF
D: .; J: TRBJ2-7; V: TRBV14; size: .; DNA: TGTGCCAGCAGCCCAATAAACAGCTACGAGCAGTACTTC; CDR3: CASSPINSYEQYF
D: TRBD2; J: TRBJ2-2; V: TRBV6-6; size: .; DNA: TGTGCCAGCAGTTACTTACCTAGCGGGAGAATCGGGGAGCTGTTTTTT; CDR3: CASSYLPSGRIGELFF
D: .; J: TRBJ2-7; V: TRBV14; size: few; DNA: TGTGCCAGCAGCCAGACCCTAGAATCCTACGAGCAGTACTTC; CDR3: CASSQTLESYEQYF
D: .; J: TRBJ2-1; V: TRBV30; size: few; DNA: TGTGCCTGGACCCTGCGGGGCAGGGGGAATAGGCGTTACAATGAGCAGTTCTTC; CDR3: CAWTLRGRGNRRYNEQFF
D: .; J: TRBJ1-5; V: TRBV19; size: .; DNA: TGTGCCAGTAGTATAGACGATCAGCCCCAGCATTTT; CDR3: CASSIDDQPQHF
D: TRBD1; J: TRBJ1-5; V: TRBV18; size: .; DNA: TGTGCCAGCTCACCTACAGGGGCTGGAAGCAATCAGCCCCAGCATTTT; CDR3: CASSPTGAGSNQPQHF
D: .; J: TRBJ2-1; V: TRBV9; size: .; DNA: TGTGCCAGCAGCGTAGGTCCTATCTACAATGAGCAGTTCTTC; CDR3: CASSVGPIYNEQFF
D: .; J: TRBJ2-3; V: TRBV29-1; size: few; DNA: TGCAGCGTTGAAGCGATAAGCATTACGCAGTATTTT; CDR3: CSVEAISITQYF
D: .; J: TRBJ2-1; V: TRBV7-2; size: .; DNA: TGTGCCAGCACCCTAGTCAGTGCGGTGAACAATGAGCAGTTCTTC; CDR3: CASTLVSAVNNEQFF
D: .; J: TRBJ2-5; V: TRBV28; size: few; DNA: TGTGCCAGCAGTTTGTATGGCCAGCGGGCCGCAGGGACCCAGTACTTC; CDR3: CASSLYGQRAAGTQYF
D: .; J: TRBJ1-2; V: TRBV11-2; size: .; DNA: TGTGCCAGCAGCCAAGGCGACCAGGGCCTGGTAATTGGCTACACCTTC; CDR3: CASSQGDQGLVIGYTF